This entry features one T cell receptor (beta chain) sequence. Its matching antigen is unknown. The ends were cut back, 0 bases at V and 4 bases at J, with 10 bases in the middle. The CDR3 is 16 amino acids. TCRdb reanalysed the 5' RACE reads using MiXCR and keeps one entry per CDR3 protein. The sample carries 250,000 to 400,000 distinct CDR3 sequences, roughly 11% recorded once. This entry belongs to a study of CD8 T cells in ankylosing spondylitis. General study results and limits: Enrichment of disease-linked clones was reportedly significant in matched ankylosing spondylitis synovial fluid.

J is TRBJ1-6 and V is TRBV23-1; D is possibly TRBD1 (5 bases). TRBV23-1 is filed as an ORF, its function uncertain. The sequence was collected from a female donor with ankylosing spondylitis or in good health (not recorded which). Sequenced input: blood, either unsorted or a sorted T cell fraction (not recorded which). CDR3 region: CASSQSSGLYNSPLHF. CDR3 DNA: TGCGCCAGCAGTCAATCTTCGGGGCTGTATAATTCACCCCTCCACTTT.